The 21 T cell receptor beta chains reported below all come from one sample, sequenced in a study of blood T cell repertoires in COVID-19. Some clones are missing from TCRdb's copy, which holds only in-frame ones; the method was immunoSEQ multiplex PCR. The sample holds some 250,000 clones; about nine tenths are singletons and the top ten take 15%. The sequenced material came from PBMCs or T cells enriched from blood (not recorded which). The receptor set was obtained from a man aged 18 to 29 who had recovered from COVID-19.

This clone was recorded a few times. The chain combines TRBV11-2 with TRBJ1-3, with 7 bases fitting TRBD1. V was pared by 5 bases and J by 15 bases, with 13 bases of the junction left unmatched. Germline V gene data show CDR1 as SGHAT and CDR2 as FQNNGV. This CDR3 spans 13 amino acids. CDR3 sequence: CASSPPGQREEYF. CDR3 in DNA: TGTGCCAGCAGCCCCCCGGGACAGCGGGAGGAATATTTT.

The chain links TRBV6-9 to TRBJ2-1, with TRBD1 matching 9 bases. The junction had 14 bases not matched to a gene; V was cut back by 7 bases and J by 7 bases. The CDR3 runs 16 residues. CDR1 and CDR2 from the germline V gene are MNHGY and SVAAGI. In DNA, the CDR3 is TGTGCCAGCACCCTAGGGGGGGACAGGGCTACGAATGAGCAGTTCTTC. Its protein is CASTLGGDRATNEQFF.

This clone was found once. The V call is TRBV15, the J call TRBJ2-7; the D gene is possibly TRBD2 (6 bases). V lost 4 bases and J 7 bases, leaving 23 bases between the germline ends. CDR3 length: 16 residues. Germline CDR1 reads LNHNV; CDR2 reads YYDKDF (reference sequence). CDR3 coding DNA: TGTGCCACCAGCATGGAGTTCTTGGAGGGCCTTCATGAGCAGTACTTC. Translating it yields CATSMEFLEGLHEQYF.

This chain uses TRBV7-9 with TRBJ1-3, with TRBD1 matching 7 bases. Germline trimming cut 2 bases from V and 4 bases from J; bases unmatched to any gene: 2. The CDR3 covers 14 residues. Germline V gene sequence: CDR1 SEHNR, CDR2 FQNEAQ (reference sequence). For the CDR3, the DNA is TGTGCCAGCAGCTTAATGGGACAGGGAAACACCATATATTTT. Its translation: CASSLMGQGNTIYF.

V is TRBV5-1 and J is TRBJ2-5; perhaps TRBD1 as D (5 bases). V dropped 0 bases and J dropped 5 bases, with 8 bases sitting between them. The CDR3 is 13 amino acids. CDR1 and CDR2 (germline): SGHRS, YFSETQ. The CDR3 coding sequence is TGCGCCAGCAGCTTGGCAGGGCCGGAGACCCAGTACTTC. Protein product: CASSLAGPETQYF.

J is TRBJ2-1 and V is TRBV21-1; the D call of TRBD2 is as the table states it, not checked on the DNA. TRBV21-1 is marked as a pseudogene. The CDR3 is 15 amino acids. The CDR3 coding sequence is TGTGCCAGCAGCAACCGACTAGCGAGAGGGGATGAGCAGTTCTTC. Protein sequence: CASSNRLARGDEQFF.

The chain couples TRBV11-3 to TRBJ2-2; 8 nucleotides match TRBD1. Germline values: CDR1 SGHNT, CDR2 YENEEA. J was trimmed by 5 bases and V by 5 bases; bases with no gene match: 4. CDR3 length: 14 amino acids. CDR3 bases: TGTGCCAGCAGCCCGCAGGGGGCTACCGGGGAGCTGTTTTTT. Its translation: CASSPQGATGELFF.

The CDR3 loop reads CASSPGSSAEAFF. As DNA, the CDR3 is TGTGCCAGCTCACCAGGGTCAAGCGCTGAAGCTTTCTTT. The genes are TRBV18 and TRBJ1-1; no firm D call. CDR1 KGHSH and CDR2 LQKENI come from the germline V gene. Trimming shortened V by 2 bases and J by 6 bases, and 10 bases separated the two germline ends. CDR3 length: 13 amino acids.

The V and J genes are TRBV7-2 and TRBJ2-1; D may be TRBD2 (5 bases). The CDR3 has 12 amino acids. V was clipped by 0 bases and J by 9 bases, with 6 bases between them. Germline CDR1 SGHTA, CDR2 FQGNSA. In nucleotides, the CDR3 is TGTGCCAGCAGCTTAGCGCTAGCTGAGCAGTTCTTC. Translation gives CASSLALAEQFF. The variable domain in full, completed from reference TRBV7-2 and TRBJ2-1, reads GAGVSQSPSNKVTEKGKDVELRCDPISGHTALYWYRQSLGQGLEFLIYFQGNSAPDKSGLPSDRFSAERTGGSVSTLTIQRTQQEDSAVYLCASSLALAEQFFGPGTRLTVL.

The rearrangement joins TRBV5-1 to TRBJ2-1; D is perhaps TRBD2 (7 bases). The germline CDR1 and CDR2 sequences are SGHRS and YFSETQ. Trimming pared 4 bases from V and 2 bases from J, leaving 13 bases between. This CDR3 contains 15 residues. The chain's CDR3 is CASSPAGATYNEQFF. The CDR3 region has the DNA TGCGCCAGCAGCCCGGCGGGGGCGACCTACAATGAGCAGTTCTTC.

The rearrangement uses TRBV5-1 and TRBJ2-7, with a weak D call TRBD2 (5 bases). CDR3 length: 15 residues. V was clipped by 0 bases and J by 2 bases, with 12 bases between them. Germline values: CDR1 SGHRS, CDR2 YFSETQ. The CDR3 coding sequence is TGCGCCAGCAGCTTGGAACCGGGAAGAGCCTACGAGCAGTACTTC. Amino acids: CASSLEPGRAYEQYF.

In its sample, this clone was seen a few times. This chain joins TRBV7-3 and TRBJ1-6; TRBD1 is a possible D gene (5 bases). V lost 3 bases and J 5 bases, leaving 11 bases between the germline ends. The V gene's germline CDR1 is SGHTA and CDR2 FQGTGA. The CDR3 runs 15 residues. The CDR3 here is CASSFSGDHNSPLHF. DNA for the CDR3: TGTGCCAGCAGCTTTTCGGGGGATCATAATTCACCCCTCCACTTT.

The J gene is TRBJ2-2, the V gene TRBV11-2, with D unclear. Looked up from germline, CDR1 is SGHAT and CDR2 is FQNNGV. The CDR3 extends over 12 amino acids. V lost 5 bases and J lost 3, with 4 bases in between. The CDR3 loop reads CASSDYTGELFF. CDR3 nucleotides: TGTGCCAGCAGCGACTACACCGGGGAGCTGTTTTTT.

The genes are TRBV27 and TRBJ2-7; a possible D gene is TRBD1 (6 bases). CDR1 is MNHEY, CDR2 SMNVEV, per germline (reference sequence). V lost 6 bases, J lost 0 bases, and 9 bases lay in between. This CDR3 spans 13 amino acids. CDR3: CASSPRGSYEQYF. In nucleotides, the CDR3 is TGTGCCAGCAGCCCCAGGGGCTCCTACGAGCAGTACTTC.

V is TRBV27 and J is TRBJ1-5; D is uncertain. Germline values: CDR1 MNHEY, CDR2 SMNVEV (reference sequence). Trimming shortened V by 5 bases and J by 5 bases, and 10 bases separated the two germline ends. The CDR3 runs 13 residues. As DNA, the CDR3 is TGTGCCAGCAGTCCTCAGGTAGATCAGCCCCAGCATTTT. Its translation: CASSPQVDQPQHF.

The chain is built from TRBV6-5 and TRBJ1-2; 9 bases line up with TRBD1. V lost 6 bases and J lost 7; bases outside the gene matches: 3. The CDR3 has 12 amino acids. From germline, CDR1 is MNHEY and CDR2 SVGAGI. In DNA form, the CDR3 reads TGTGCCAGCAGACAGGGGGCGGGTGGCTACACCTTC. Protein sequence: CASRQGAGGYTF.

A single count supports this clone. This chain uses TRBV27 with TRBJ2-2; no firm D call. Between the trimmed V and J ends, which lost 3 bases and 0 bases, there was a span of 5 bases. In germline, CDR1 is MNHEY, CDR2 SMNVEV (reference sequence). The CDR3 extends over 14 amino acids. CDR3: CASSFQTNTGELFF. The CDR3, as DNA: TGTGCCAGCAGTTTCCAGACGAACACCGGGGAGCTGTTTTTT.

The genes are TRBV4-1 and TRBJ1-5; the match to TRBD1 covers 8 bases. Unmatched junction bases numbered 14, after V lost 0 bases and J lost 4 bases. The CDR3 totals 19 residues. CDR1 and CDR2 from the germline V gene are MGHRA and YSYEKL. CDR3 sequence: CASSQDPGYGQGLNQPQHF. The CDR3 nucleotides read TGCGCCAGCAGCCAAGATCCGGGATACGGACAGGGACTAAATCAGCCCCAGCATTTT.

The chain joins TRBV10-3 to TRBJ1-1, with TRBD1 identical over 7 bases. Trimming took 6 bases from V and 0 from J; bases not matched to a gene: 4. The CDR3 loop spans 14 amino acids. In germline, CDR1 is ENHRY, CDR2 SYGVKD. This CDR3 is CAIRGTAMNTEAFF. CDR3 coding DNA: TGTGCCATCAGGGGGACAGCGATGAACACTGAAGCTTTCTTT.

In DNA form, the CDR3 reads TGTGCCAGCAGCGACTGGAGGACGAACACTGAAGCTTTCTTT. This gives the protein CASSDWRTNTEAFF. The V and J genes are TRBV7-2 and TRBJ1-1; the D is unclear. V gave up 5 bases and J gave up 1 base, with 11 bases separating them. There are 14 residues in the CDR3. Germline V gene sequence: CDR1 SGHTA, CDR2 FQGNSA.

The CDR3 is CASSLTGLATEAFF. In DNA, the CDR3 is TGCGCCAGCAGCCTAACAGGGTTGGCCACTGAAGCTTTCTTT. This rearrangement joins TRBV5-1 to TRBJ1-1, with D maybe TRBD1 (6 bases). The CDR3 is made up of 14 amino acids. Deletions cut 4 bases from V and 4 bases from J, with 14 bases between. Per germline, CDR1 SGHRS and CDR2 YFSETQ.